The 2 T cell receptor beta chains presented below share a single source sample, sequenced in a study of cytomegalovirus exposure and HLA in healthy donors. The PCR made use of 60 Vbeta and 13 Jbeta primers. Clones were sequenced by immunoSEQ multiplex PCR, and TCRdb holds only the in-frame ones, with some missing. The sample records 100,000 to 150,000 clones, around 72% being singletons. Sequenced: PBMCs. The receptors originated from a woman aged 50 to 60 in good health and CMV-seropositive.

This chain uses TRBV2 with TRBJ1-1; D not resolved. This CDR3 region has 12 residues. The V end lost 4 bases, the J end lost 2 bases, and 5 bases lay between the germline ends. Per germline, CDR1 SNHLY and CDR2 FYNNEI. In nucleotides, the CDR3 is TGTGCCAGCAGTGCTATCAACACTGAAGCTTTCTTT. Protein: CASSAINTEAFF.

The rearrangement links TRBV4-3 to TRBJ1-2, with D uncertain. This CDR3 spans 15 amino acids. Trimming took 1 base from V and 3 from J, leaving 12 bases between them. Germline CDR1 LGHNA, CDR2 YSLEER. The CDR3 protein is CASSQGVSADYGYTF. As DNA, the CDR3 is TGCGCCAGCAGCCAAGGGGTCAGTGCGGACTATGGCTACACCTTC.